The 25 T cell receptor beta chains listed next were all sequenced from one sample in a study of cytomegalovirus exposure and HLA in healthy donors. Sequencing was performed with immunoSEQ multiplex PCR; in TCRdb, only in-frame clones are kept and a portion is missing. The table includes 100,000 to 150,000 clones, roughly 90% detected once. What was sequenced was PBMCs. The receptors derive from a woman aged 18-29 years in good health and CMV-seronegative.

This chain links TRBV7-9 with TRBJ2-1, with TRBD2 as a possible D gene (6 bases). The V gene's germline CDR1 is SEHNR and CDR2 FQNEAQ (reference sequence). Trimming left V 5 bases short and J 3 bases short, with 8 bases between. The CDR3 contains 13 residues. CDR3 residues: CASSTTSYNEQFF. As DNA, the CDR3 is TGTGCCAGCAGCACGACTAGCTACAATGAGCAGTTCTTC.

The chain combines TRBV7-9 with TRBJ2-7; 11 bases agree with TRBD1. Germline loops: CDR1 SEHNR, CDR2 FQNEAQ (reference sequence). V dropped 5 bases and J dropped 6; count of bases not matched to a gene: 6. The CDR3 loop spans 14 amino acids. CDR3 amino acids: CASSLLDRGREQYF. Here the CDR3 DNA reads TGTGCCAGCAGCCTCCTGGACAGGGGGCGCGAGCAGTACTTC.

The chain couples TRBV7-3 to TRBJ2-7, with D perhaps matching TRBD2 (7 bases). The CDR3 is 15 amino acids. V lost 5 bases, J lost 3 bases, and 17 bases lay in between. In germline, CDR1 is SGHTA, CDR2 FQGTGA. CDR3 in amino acids: CASSPKGGGFYEQYF. Here the CDR3 DNA reads TGTGCCAGCAGCCCCAAAGGGGGGGGCTTCTACGAGCAGTACTTC.

The J gene is TRBJ2-2, the V gene TRBV18, with D possibly being TRBD1 (6 bases). The CDR3 spans 16 residues. Germline CDR1 reads KGHSH; CDR2 reads LQKENI. Deletions cut 0 bases from V and 3 bases from J, with 11 bases between. CDR3 nucleotide sequence: TGTGCCAGCTCACCACCTGCAGGGGCTTACACCGGGGAGCTGTTTTTT. It codes for CASSPPAGAYTGELFF.

This clone was seen a single time. J is TRBJ2-1 and V is TRBV28, with TRBD2 identical over 16 bases. The CDR3 runs to 18 residues. Germline CDR1 is MDHEN and CDR2 is SYDVKM. Trimming removed 4 bases from V and 4 bases from J; junction bases left unmatched: 7. This chain's CDR3 is CASSSAKGLAGGYNEQFF. The CDR3 DNA reads TGTGCCAGCAGTTCGGCCAAGGGACTAGCGGGAGGGTACAATGAGCAGTTCTTC.

The table lists this clone with a few counts. The chain couples TRBV29-1 to TRBJ1-2; TRBD1 agrees at 7 bases. V lost 6 bases, J lost 4 bases, and 2 bases stayed unmatched. This CDR3 contains 11 residues. Germline CDR1 and CDR2: SQVTM and ANQGSEA. The CDR3 coding sequence is TGCAGCGTACAGGGGATCTATGGCTACACCTTC. Translated: CSVQGIYGYTF.

The rearrangement links TRBV19 to TRBJ2-3, with TRBD2 identical over 12 bases. Germline V gene sequence: CDR1 LNHDA, CDR2 SQIVND (reference sequence). The V segment lost 3 bases and the J segment 4 bases; nucleotides outside the gene matches: 8. This CDR3 is 17 amino acids long. CDR3 region: CASSMTSGSGTADTQYF. The CDR3 DNA is TGTGCCAGTAGTATGACTAGCGGGAGTGGGACAGCAGATACGCAGTATTTT.

Comments on this clone: The sample holds other DNA sequences that translate to the same CDR3. V is TRBV7-2 and J is TRBJ1-2; TRBD1 is a possible D gene (6 bases). This CDR3 has 13 amino acids. Germline V gene sequence: CDR1 SGHTA, CDR2 FQGNSA. V lost 3 bases, J lost 1 base, and 6 bases lay in between. The CDR3 DNA is TGTGCCAGCAGCTTGGACAGTAACTATGGCTACACCTTC. Its translation is CASSLDSNYGYTF.

V gene TRBV27 combines with J gene TRBJ2-7, with 8 bases identical to TRBD1. The CDR3 is made up of 14 amino acids. J was trimmed by 5 bases and V by 6 bases; bases with no gene match: 9. Germline CDR1 MNHEY, CDR2 SMNVEV (reference sequence). CDR3 coding DNA: TGTGCCAGCAGAGCCTCGGCAGGGGGCGACGAGCAGTACTTC. Protein sequence: CASRASAGGDEQYF.

The rearrangement links TRBV5-1 to TRBJ2-7; 9 bases are a match to TRBD1. The V gene's germline CDR1 is SGHRS and CDR2 YFSETQ. The V segment lost 4 bases and the J segment 4 bases; nucleotides outside the gene matches: 21. The CDR3 has 19 amino acids. The CDR3 loop reads CASSTPIPGQGYQRYEQYF. DNA of the CDR3: TGCGCCAGCAGCACCCCGATCCCGGGACAGGGATATCAAAGATACGAGCAGTACTTC.

Here the CDR3 reads CASSYSILNYGYTF. CDR3 DNA sequence: TGTGCCAGCAGTTATAGTATCCTTAACTATGGCTACACCTTC. The chain uses TRBV6-5 and TRBJ1-2; D call uncertain. Germline CDR1 MNHEY, CDR2 SVGAGI. Trimming took 3 bases from V and 1 from J, leaving 9 bases between them. The CDR3 length is 14 residues.

The chain carries TRBV9 and TRBJ1-2; 7 bases align to TRBD1. This CDR3 is 14 amino acids long. Trimming took 1 base from V and 4 from J; bases not matched to a gene: 4. The germline gives CDR1 SGDLS, CDR2 YYNGEE. CDR3 nucleotides: TGTGCCAGCAGCGTATTGACAGGGATCTATGGCTACACCTTC. Translation: CASSVLTGIYGYTF.

This chain links TRBV4-2 with TRBJ1-1, with D maybe TRBD1 (5 bases). The CDR3 has 16 amino acids. Germline-derived CDR1 and CDR2 are LGHNA and YNFKEQ. V shed 0 bases and J shed 4 bases, with 15 bases lying between them. In DNA, the CDR3 is TGTGCCAGCAGCCAAGAGGGGGGGTCGGGAAGCACTGAAGCTTTCTTT. It yields the protein CASSQEGGSGSTEAFF.

The chain is built from TRBV10-1 and TRBJ1-2, with 8 positions matching TRBD1. The CDR3 is 15 residues long. CDR1 WNHNN and CDR2 SYGVQD come from the germline V gene (reference sequence). After removal of 2 bases from V and 4 bases from J, the junction contained 6 bases not matched to a gene. The CDR3 protein is CASSETRTGPYGYTF. Here the CDR3 DNA reads TGCGCCAGCAGTGAGACGAGGACAGGGCCCTATGGCTACACCTTC.

The V gene is TRBV2, the J gene TRBJ2-3, with 11 nucleotides matching TRBD2. The CDR3 sequence is 15 residues long. Germline loops: CDR1 SNHLY, CDR2 FYNNEI. The J segment lost 5 bases and the V segment lost 4 bases, leaving 5 bases of the junction unmatched. This CDR3 reads CASSVRLAGLDTQYF. The CDR3 DNA reads as TGTGCCAGCAGTGTCAGACTAGCGGGGTTAGATACGCAGTATTTT. The variable domain in full, with the rest retrieved from reference TRBV2 and TRBJ2-3, is EPEVTQTPSHQVTQMGQEVILRCVPISNHLYFYWYRQILGQKVEFLVSFYNNEISEKSEIFDDQFSVERPDGSNFTLKIRSTKLEDSAMYFCASSVRLAGLDTQYFGPGTRLTVL.

This sequence joins TRBV7-6 and TRBJ2-5; 9 nucleotides agree with TRBD2. The CDR3 is made up of 14 amino acids. V lost 1 base, J lost 5 bases, and 2 bases stayed unmatched. Germline assignment: CDR1 SGHVS and CDR2 FNYEAQ. The CDR3 loop is CASSLVAGVETQYF. In nucleotides, the CDR3 is TGTGCCAGCAGCTTAGTAGCGGGAGTGGAGACCCAGTACTTC.

This chain joins TRBV6-1 and TRBJ1-5; no definite D call. V dropped 2 bases and J dropped 4 bases, with 6 bases sitting between them. The CDR3 extends over 13 amino acids. Germline V gene lookup returns CDR1 MNHNS and CDR2 SASEGT. CDR3 region: CASSESYNQPQHF. As DNA, the CDR3 is TGTGCCAGCAGTGAATCCTATAATCAGCCCCAGCATTTT.

This clone was picked up one time. The rearrangement links TRBV19 to TRBJ1-5; 9 positions agree with TRBD1. Germline trimming cut 2 bases from V and 6 bases from J; bases unmatched to any gene: 2. In germline, CDR1 is LNHDA, CDR2 SQIVND (reference sequence). This CDR3 is built from 14 residues. The CDR3 here is CASSITGGIQPQHF. The CDR3 DNA sequence: TGTGCCAGTAGTATAACAGGGGGCATTCAGCCCCAGCATTTT.

Only a few counts were recorded for this clone. This rearrangement joins TRBV6-4 to TRBJ2-3; 12 positions agree with TRBD2. V shed 2 bases, J shed 4 bases, and the junction held 1 base outside the gene matches. CDR3 length equals 15 residues. Germline assignment: CDR1 MRHNA and CDR2 SNTAGT. CDR3 region: CASSDRLAGADTQYF. CDR3 in DNA: TGTGCCAGCAGTGACAGACTAGCGGGAGCAGATACGCAGTATTTT.

The rearrangement joins TRBV2 to TRBJ2-5, with TRBD1 identical over 10 bases. The CDR3 covers 15 residues. In germline, CDR1 is SNHLY, CDR2 FYNNEI. V shed 7 bases, J shed 5 bases, and the junction held 10 bases outside the gene matches. The CDR3, as DNA: TGTGCCAGCAAAACCGGGACAGGGGTCGGGGAGACCCAGTACTTC. Amino acid sequence: CASKTGTGVGETQYF.

The rearrangement joins TRBV27 to TRBJ2-6; D possibly corresponds to TRBD2 (5 bases). Per germline, CDR1 MNHEY and CDR2 SMNVEV (reference sequence). There are 16 residues in the CDR3. The ends were cut back, 5 bases at V and 1 base at J, with 12 bases in the middle. Here the CDR3 reads CASSKRGLSGANVLTF. In nucleotides, the CDR3 is TGTGCCAGCAGTAAACGGGGTTTATCTGGGGCCAACGTCCTGACTTTC.

Comments on this clone: The same CDR3 arises from other DNA sequences in this sample as well. The chain carries TRBV19 and TRBJ2-7, with no clear D. Trimming took off 3 bases at V and 4 bases at J, with 7 bases between the two ends. The length of the CDR3 is 12 residues. The germline CDR1 and CDR2 sequences are LNHDA and SQIVND (reference sequence). The DNA of the CDR3 is TGTGCCAGTAGTATCCCAGGATACGAGCAGTACTTC. Protein sequence: CASSIPGYEQYF.

The rearrangement joins TRBV28 to TRBJ1-1, with D unclear. CDR1 and CDR2 from the germline V gene are MDHEN and SYDVKM. CDR3 length: 12 amino acids. The V end was cut by 10 bases, the J end by 3 bases, with 12 bases between. In DNA, the CDR3 is TGTGCCACCTCAACCGGGGACACTGAAGCTTTCTTT. Amino acids: CATSTGDTEAFF.

The V gene is TRBV28, the J gene TRBJ2-2; TRBD2 matches at 10 bases. Germline CDR1 is MDHEN and CDR2 is SYDVKM. The length of the CDR3 is 17 residues. The trim removed 2 bases at V and 5 bases at J, leaving 8 bases unmatched. The CDR3 nucleotides read TGTGCCAGCAGTTTACTCCTAGCGGGAGTGTCAACCGGGGAGCTGTTTTTT. As protein: CASSLLLAGVSTGELFF.

This chain links TRBV21-1 with TRBJ2-7; TRBD1 is taken as the D call from the table, unchecked against the DNA. TRBV21-1 is labeled a pseudogene. The CDR3 is 14 amino acids. The CDR3 DNA reads as TGTGCCAGCAGCAGTGGACAGGGGGCCTACGAGCAGTACTTC. This encodes CASSSGQGAYEQYF.